Presented here are 3 T cell receptor beta chains from one specimen sequenced in a study of CD8+ T cells in alopecia areata. RNA, once extracted, was reverse transcribed into cDNA for use as the sequencing template. Libraries were prepared by immunoSEQ multiplex PCR; TCRdb keeps only in-frame clonotypes and omits some of them. The sample includes 110,000 or so clones, approximately 58% of them seen just once. The sequenced sample consisted of CD4+ T cells sorted from blood. The receptors shown here come from a human donor in good health.

This clone was counted only a few times. This chain connects TRBV2 to TRBJ1-5; D remains unclear. V was pared by 3 bases and J by 4 bases, with 7 bases between. This CDR3 has 13 amino acids. Germline CDR1 reads SNHLY; CDR2 reads FYNNEI. The CDR3, as DNA: TGTGCCAGCAGTGAGGAGCAAAATCAGCCCCAGCATTTT. Encoded protein: CASSEEQNQPQHF.

This clone was detected only a few times. In DNA, the CDR3 is TGTGCCAGCAGCTCTAGCGGTTCTTCCACCGGGGAGCTGTTTTTT. Translation gives CASSSSGSSTGELFF. The chain employs TRBV7-2 and TRBJ2-2; 7 bases fit TRBD2. With V trimmed by 4 bases and J by 4 bases, 6 bases remained unmatched. The CDR3 contains 15 residues. Looked up from germline, CDR1 is SGHTA and CDR2 is FQGNSA.

The CDR3 spells CASSESSRNGYTF. DNA for the CDR3: TGCGCCAGCAGTGAGTCGAGCCGTAATGGCTACACCTTC. The chain is built from TRBV10-1 and TRBJ1-2; D gene uncertain. CDR3 length: 13 residues. Trimming stripped 0 bases from V and 6 bases from J, with 8 bases between. From germline, CDR1 is WNHNN and CDR2 SYGVQD (reference sequence).